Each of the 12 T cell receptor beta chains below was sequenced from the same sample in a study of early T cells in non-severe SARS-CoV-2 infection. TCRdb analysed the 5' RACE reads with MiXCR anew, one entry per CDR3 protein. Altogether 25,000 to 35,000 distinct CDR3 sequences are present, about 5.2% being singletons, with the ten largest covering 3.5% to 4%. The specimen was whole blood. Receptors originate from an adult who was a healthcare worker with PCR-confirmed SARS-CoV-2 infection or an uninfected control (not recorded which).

The CDR3 loop reads CASSPRANRGPDTQYF. The CDR3 DNA reads TGTGCCAGCAGCCCGCGGGCCAATAGGGGACCAGATACGCAGTATTTT. J is TRBJ2-3 and V is TRBV28; TRBD1 or TRBD2 may be the D gene (5 bases each). CDR1 is MDHEN, CDR2 SYDVKM, per germline. This CDR3 has 16 residues. V lost 6 bases, J lost 4 bases, and 20 bases lay in between.

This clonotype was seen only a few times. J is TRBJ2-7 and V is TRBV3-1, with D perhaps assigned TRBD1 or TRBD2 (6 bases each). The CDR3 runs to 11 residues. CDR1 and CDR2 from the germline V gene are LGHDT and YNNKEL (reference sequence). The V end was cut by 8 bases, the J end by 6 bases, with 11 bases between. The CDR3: CASGRGVEQYF. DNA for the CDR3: TGTGCCAGCGGTAGGGGGGTCGAGCAGTACTTC.

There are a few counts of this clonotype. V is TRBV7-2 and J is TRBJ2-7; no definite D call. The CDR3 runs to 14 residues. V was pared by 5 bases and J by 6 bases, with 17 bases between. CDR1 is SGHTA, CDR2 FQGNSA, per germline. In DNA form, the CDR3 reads TGTGCCAGCAGCCGAGGAAGTCTAGAGGTCGAGCAGTACTTC. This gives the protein CASSRGSLEVEQYF.

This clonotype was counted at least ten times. The CDR3 DNA reads TGCAGTGCCGCCACCTATGGCTACACCTTC. It translates to CSAATYGYTF. The chain recombines TRBV20-1 with TRBJ1-2; D gene ambiguous. The CDR3 loop spans 10 amino acids. Germline V gene lookup returns CDR1 DFQATT and CDR2 SNEGSKA (reference sequence). V was cut by 6 bases and J by 4 bases, with 6 bases left in between.

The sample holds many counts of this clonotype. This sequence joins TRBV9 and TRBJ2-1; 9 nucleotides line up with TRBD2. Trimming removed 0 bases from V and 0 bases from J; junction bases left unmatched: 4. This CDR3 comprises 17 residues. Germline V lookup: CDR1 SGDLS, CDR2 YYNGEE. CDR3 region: CASSVDPSGVSYNEQFF. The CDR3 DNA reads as TGTGCCAGCAGCGTAGATCCTAGCGGGGTCTCCTACAATGAGCAGTTCTTC.

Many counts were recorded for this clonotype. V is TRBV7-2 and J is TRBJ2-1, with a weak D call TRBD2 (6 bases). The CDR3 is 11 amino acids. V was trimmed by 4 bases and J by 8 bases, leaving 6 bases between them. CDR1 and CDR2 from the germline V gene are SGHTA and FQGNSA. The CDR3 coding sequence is TGTGCCAGCAGCTGGGGGGATGAGCAGTTCTTC. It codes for CASSWGDEQFF.

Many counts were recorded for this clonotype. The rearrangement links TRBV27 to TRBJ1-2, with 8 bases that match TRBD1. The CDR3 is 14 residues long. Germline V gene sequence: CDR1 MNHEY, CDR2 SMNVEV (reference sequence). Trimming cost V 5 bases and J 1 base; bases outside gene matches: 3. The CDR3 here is CASSPGQGNYGYTF. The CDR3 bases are TGTGCCAGCAGTCCCGGACAGGGTAACTATGGCTACACCTTC.

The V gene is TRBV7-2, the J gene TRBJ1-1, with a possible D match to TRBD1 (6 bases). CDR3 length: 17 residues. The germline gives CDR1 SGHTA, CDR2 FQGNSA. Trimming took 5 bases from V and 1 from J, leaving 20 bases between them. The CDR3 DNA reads TGTGCCAGCAGCGCGTCCGGGACACGGGTTTCGAACACTGAAGCTTTCTTT. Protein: CASSASGTRVSNTEAFF.

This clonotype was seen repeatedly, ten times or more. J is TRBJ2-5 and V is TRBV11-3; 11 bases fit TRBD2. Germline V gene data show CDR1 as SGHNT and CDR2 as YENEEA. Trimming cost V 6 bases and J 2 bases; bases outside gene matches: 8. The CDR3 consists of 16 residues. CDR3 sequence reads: CASSSGTSGFQETQYF. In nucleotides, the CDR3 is TGTGCCAGCAGTTCCGGGACTAGCGGTTTTCAAGAGACCCAGTACTTC.

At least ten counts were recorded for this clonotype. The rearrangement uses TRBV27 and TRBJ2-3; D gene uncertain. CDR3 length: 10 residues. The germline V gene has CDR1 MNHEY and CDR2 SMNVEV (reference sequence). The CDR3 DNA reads TGTGAACCTCTAAGGAATACGCAGTATTTT. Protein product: CEPLRNTQYF.

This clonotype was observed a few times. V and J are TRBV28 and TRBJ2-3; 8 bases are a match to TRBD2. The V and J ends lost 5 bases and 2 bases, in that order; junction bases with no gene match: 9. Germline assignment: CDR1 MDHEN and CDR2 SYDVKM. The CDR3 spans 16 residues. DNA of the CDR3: TGTGCCAGCAGTGGGTTAGGTAGCGGGATCACAGATACGCAGTATTTT. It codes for CASSGLGSGITDTQYF.

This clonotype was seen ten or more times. Here the CDR3 reads CASRQGETQYF. CDR3 bases: TGTGCCAGCAGACAGGGAGAGACCCAGTACTTC. This chain links TRBV7-3 with TRBJ2-5, with a possible D match to TRBD1 (6 bases). CDR1 and CDR2 (germline): SGHTA, FQGTGA. V was shortened by 6 bases and J by 4 bases, with 6 bases between the two germline ends. There are 11 residues in the CDR3.